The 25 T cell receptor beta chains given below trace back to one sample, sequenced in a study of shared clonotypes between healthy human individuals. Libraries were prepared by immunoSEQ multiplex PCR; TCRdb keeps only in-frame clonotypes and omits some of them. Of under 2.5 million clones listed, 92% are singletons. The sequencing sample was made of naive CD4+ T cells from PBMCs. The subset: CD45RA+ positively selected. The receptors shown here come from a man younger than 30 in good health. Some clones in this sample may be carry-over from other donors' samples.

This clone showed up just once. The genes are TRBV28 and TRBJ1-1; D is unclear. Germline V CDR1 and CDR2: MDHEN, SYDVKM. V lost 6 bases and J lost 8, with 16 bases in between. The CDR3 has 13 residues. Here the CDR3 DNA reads TGTGCCAGCAGACGAAGTGGCAATCTAGAAGCTTTCTTT. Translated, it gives CASRRSGNLEAFF.

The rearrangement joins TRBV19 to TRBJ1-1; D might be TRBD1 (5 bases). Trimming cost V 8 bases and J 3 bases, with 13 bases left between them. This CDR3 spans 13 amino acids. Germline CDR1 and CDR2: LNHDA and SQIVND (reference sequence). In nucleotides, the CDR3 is TGTGCCAGTGAGGGCAGGGTAGACACTGAAGCTTTCTTT. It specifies CASEGRVDTEAFF.

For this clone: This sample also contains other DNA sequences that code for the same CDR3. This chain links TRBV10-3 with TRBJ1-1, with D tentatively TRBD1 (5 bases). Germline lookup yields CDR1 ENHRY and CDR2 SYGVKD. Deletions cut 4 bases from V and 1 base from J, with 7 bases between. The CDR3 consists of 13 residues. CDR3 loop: CAISGGENTEAFF. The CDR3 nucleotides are TGTGCCATCAGTGGGGGGGAGAACACTGAAGCTTTCTTT.

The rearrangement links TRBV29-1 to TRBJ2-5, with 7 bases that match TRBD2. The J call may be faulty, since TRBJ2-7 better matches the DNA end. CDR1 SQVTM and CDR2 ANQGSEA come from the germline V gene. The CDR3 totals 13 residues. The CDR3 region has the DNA TGCAGCGTTGAAGAACAGCGGGACTACGAGCAGTACTTC. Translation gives CSVEEQRDYEQYF.

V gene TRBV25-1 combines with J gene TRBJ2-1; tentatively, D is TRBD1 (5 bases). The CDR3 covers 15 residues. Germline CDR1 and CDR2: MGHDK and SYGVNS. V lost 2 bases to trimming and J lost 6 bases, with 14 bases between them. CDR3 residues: CASSELQVSGNEQFF. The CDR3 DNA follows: TGTGCCAGCAGTGAACTACAGGTCTCCGGCAATGAGCAGTTCTTC.

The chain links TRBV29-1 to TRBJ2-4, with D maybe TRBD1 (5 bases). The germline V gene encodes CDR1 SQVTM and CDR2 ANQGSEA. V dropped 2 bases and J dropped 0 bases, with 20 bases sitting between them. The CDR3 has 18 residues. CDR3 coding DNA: TGCAGCGTTGAACTTCTCCAAGGGGCGTCCCTAGCCAAAAACATTCAGTACTTC. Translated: CSVELLQGASLAKNIQYF.

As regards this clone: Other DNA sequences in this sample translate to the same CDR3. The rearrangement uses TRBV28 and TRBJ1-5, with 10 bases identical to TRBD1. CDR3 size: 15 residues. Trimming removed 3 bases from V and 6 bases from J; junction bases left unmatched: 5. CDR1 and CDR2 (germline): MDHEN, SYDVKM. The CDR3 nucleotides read TGTGCCAGCAGTTTGTGGGACAGGGGCGCTCAGCCCCAGCATTTT. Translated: CASSLWDRGAQPQHF.

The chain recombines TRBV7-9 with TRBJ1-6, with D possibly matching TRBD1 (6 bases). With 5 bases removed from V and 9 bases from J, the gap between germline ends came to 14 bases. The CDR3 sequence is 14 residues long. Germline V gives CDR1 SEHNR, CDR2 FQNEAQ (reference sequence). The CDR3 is CASSSQGPASPLHF. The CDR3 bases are TGTGCCAGCAGCAGTCAGGGGCCGGCTTCACCCCTCCACTTT.

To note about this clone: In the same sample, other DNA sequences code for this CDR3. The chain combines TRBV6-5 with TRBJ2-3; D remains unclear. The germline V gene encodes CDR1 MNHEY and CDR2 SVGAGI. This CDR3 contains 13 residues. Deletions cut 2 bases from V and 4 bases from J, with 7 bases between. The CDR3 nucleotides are TGTGCCAGCAGTTACACGACCGCAGATACGCAGTATTTT. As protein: CASSYTTADTQYF.

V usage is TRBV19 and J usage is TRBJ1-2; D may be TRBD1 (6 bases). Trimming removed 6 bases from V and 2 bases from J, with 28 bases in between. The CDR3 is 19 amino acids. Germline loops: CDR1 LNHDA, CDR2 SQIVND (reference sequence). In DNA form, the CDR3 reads TGTGCCAGTAGCCGGTATATCGGGGGCACCGCACTGACCAACTATGGCTACACCTTC. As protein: CASSRYIGGTALTNYGYTF.

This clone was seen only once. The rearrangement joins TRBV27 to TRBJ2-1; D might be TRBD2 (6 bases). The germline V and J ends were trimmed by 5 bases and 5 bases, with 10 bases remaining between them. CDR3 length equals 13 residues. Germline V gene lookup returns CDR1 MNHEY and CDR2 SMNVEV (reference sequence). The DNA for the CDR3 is TGTGCCAGCAGTAAAATAGCGGACAATGAGCAGTTCTTC. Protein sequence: CASSKIADNEQFF.

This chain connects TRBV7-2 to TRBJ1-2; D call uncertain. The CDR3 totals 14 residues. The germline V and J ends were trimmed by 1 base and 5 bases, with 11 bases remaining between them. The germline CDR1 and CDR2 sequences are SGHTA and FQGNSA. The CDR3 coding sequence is TGTGCCAGCAGCTTAGAATCCCAACTTTATGGCTACACCTTC. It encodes CASSLESQLYGYTF.

CDR3 sequence reads: CASSYFQPPRNEQYF. The CDR3 DNA follows: TGTGCCAGCAGTTACTTCCAGCCGCCTCGAAACGAGCAGTACTTC. V usage is TRBV6-6 and J usage is TRBJ2-7; D not certain. Trimming stripped 1 base from V and 5 bases from J, with 15 bases between. There are 15 residues in the CDR3. Germline-derived CDR1 and CDR2 are MNHNY and SVGAGI (reference sequence).

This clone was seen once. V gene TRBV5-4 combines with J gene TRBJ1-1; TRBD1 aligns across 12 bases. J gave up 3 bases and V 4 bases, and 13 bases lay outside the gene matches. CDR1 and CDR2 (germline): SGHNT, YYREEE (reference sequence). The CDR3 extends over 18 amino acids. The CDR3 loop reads CASSLGTGGIFRDTEAFF. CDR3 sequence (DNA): TGTGCCAGCAGCCTCGGGACAGGGGGCATATTTCGGGACACTGAAGCTTTCTTT.

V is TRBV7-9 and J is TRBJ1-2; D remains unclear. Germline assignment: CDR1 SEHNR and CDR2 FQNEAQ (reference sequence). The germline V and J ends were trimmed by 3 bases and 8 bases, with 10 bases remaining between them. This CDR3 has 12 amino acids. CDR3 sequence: CASSLNERGYTF. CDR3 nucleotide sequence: TGTGCCAGCAGCTTGAATGAGAGGGGCTACACCTTC.

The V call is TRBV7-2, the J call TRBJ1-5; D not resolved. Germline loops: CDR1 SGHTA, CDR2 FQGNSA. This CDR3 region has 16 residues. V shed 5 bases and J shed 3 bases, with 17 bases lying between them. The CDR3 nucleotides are TGTGCCAGCAGCCTTTTCCACGGACCGAACAATCAGCCCCAGCATTTT. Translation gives CASSLFHGPNNQPQHF.

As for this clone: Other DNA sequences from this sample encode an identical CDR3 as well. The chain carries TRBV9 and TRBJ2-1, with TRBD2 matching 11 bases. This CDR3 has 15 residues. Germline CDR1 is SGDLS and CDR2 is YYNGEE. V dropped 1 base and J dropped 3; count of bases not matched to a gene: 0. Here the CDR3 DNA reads TGTGCCAGCAGCGTAACTAGCGGGAGCTACAATGAGCAGTTCTTC. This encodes CASSVTSGSYNEQFF.

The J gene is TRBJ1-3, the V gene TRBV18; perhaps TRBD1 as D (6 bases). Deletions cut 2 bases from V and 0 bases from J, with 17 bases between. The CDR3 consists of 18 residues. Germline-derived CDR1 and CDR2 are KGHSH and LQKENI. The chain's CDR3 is CASSPMSQMDSSGNTIYF. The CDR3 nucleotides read TGTGCCAGCTCACCAATGTCCCAAATGGACAGCTCTGGAAACACCATATATTTT.

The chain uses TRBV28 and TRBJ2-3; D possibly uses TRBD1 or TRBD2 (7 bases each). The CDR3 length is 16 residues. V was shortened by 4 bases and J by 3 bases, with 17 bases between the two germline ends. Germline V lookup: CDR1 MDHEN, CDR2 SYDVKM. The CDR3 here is CASSYRTGLGTDTQYF. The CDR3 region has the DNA TGTGCCAGCAGTTACCGGACAGGACTAGGAACAGATACGCAGTATTTT.

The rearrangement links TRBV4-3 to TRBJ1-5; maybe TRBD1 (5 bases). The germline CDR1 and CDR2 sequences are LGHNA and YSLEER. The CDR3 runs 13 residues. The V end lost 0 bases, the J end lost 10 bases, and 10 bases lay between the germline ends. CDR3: CASSQEGAGPQHF. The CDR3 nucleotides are TGCGCCAGCAGCCAAGAAGGGGCAGGTCCCCAGCATTTT.

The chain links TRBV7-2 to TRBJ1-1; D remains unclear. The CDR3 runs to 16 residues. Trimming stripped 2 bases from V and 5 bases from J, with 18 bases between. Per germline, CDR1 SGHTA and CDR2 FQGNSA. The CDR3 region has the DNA TGTGCCAGCAGCTTAAGGCCAGCGGGTAGGAGGACTGAAGCTTTCTTT. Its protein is CASSLRPAGRRTEAFF.

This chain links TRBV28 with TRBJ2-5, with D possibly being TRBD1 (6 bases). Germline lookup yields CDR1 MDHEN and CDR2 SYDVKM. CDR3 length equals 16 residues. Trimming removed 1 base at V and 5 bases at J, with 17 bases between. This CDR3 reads CASSLLSVRGMETQYF. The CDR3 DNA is TGTGCCAGCAGTTTATTATCGGTCAGGGGCATGGAGACCCAGTACTTC.

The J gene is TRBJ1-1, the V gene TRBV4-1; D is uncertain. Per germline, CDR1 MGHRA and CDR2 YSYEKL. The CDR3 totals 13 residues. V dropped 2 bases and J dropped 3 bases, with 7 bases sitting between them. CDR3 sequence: CASSQQEYTEAFF. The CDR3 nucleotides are TGCGCCAGCAGCCAACAGGAGTACACTGAAGCTTTCTTT.

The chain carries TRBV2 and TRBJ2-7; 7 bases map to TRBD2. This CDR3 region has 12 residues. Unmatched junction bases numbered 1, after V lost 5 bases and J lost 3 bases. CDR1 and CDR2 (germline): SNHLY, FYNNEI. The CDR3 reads CASSREGYEQYF. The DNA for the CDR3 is TGTGCCAGCAGTAGGGAGGGCTACGAGCAGTACTTC.

The DNA for the CDR3 is TGCGCCAGCAGCCGGGACGTCGAACAGGGGGCCGGGCAGTACTTC. Translating gives CASSRDVEQGAGQYF. This rearrangement joins TRBV5-1 to TRBJ2-7; 9 bases map to TRBD1. The CDR3 contains 15 residues. Germline values: CDR1 SGHRS, CDR2 YFSETQ. J lost 9 bases, V lost 4 bases, and 14 bases had no gene match. The entire variable domain, with the rest obtained from reference TRBV5-1 and TRBJ2-7, is as follows: KAGVTQTPRYLIKTRGQQVTLSCSPISGHRSVSWYQQTPGQGLQFLFEYFSETQRNKGNFPGRFSGRQFSNSRSEMNVSTLELGDSALYLCASSRDVEQGAGQYFGPGTRLTVT.